This TCR beta chain was recovered during a study of radiation and T cells in renal cell carcinoma. As to time point: baseline pretreatment blood. Treatment reported: 15 Gy SBRT to primary tumor, nephrectomy 4 weeks later. Sequencing used immunoSEQ multiplex PCR; TCRdb keeps in-frame clones, though not all of them. The sample comprises about 49,000 clones, around 83% of which are singletons, and 31% rests with the top ten. Germline V lookup: CDR1 MNHEY, CDR2 SVGAGI. Trimming pared 0 bases from V and 3 bases from J, leaving 9 bases between. The CDR3 runs to 15 residues. The sample in question was blood, obtained from a patient whose treatment included radiotherapy and nephrectomy. V and J are TRBV6-5 and TRBJ1-5, with D possibly matching TRBD1 (5 bases). The clonotype originates from a woman aged 70-85 years with renal cell carcinoma. For the CDR3, the DNA is TGTGCCAGCAGTTACTCTCGGGACCTCAATCAGCCCCAGCATTTT. Protein: CASSYSRDLNQPQHF.